The 17 T cell receptor beta chains reported below all come from one sample, sequenced in a study of CD8 T cells in Susac syndrome. Random hexamers were used to reverse transcribe an amount of roughly 0.5 to 1 ug RNA. TCRdb reprocessed the immunoSEQ multiplex PCR reads via MiXCR and lists one record per CDR3 protein. The sample has roughly 200,000 distinct CDR3 sequences, roughly 94% seen once. The sequenced sample consisted of CD4+ T cells from PBMCs. The receptors here all came from a human donor in good health.

The V gene is TRBV4-3, the J gene TRBJ1-1; maybe TRBD1 (6 bases). V was clipped by 2 bases and J by 4 bases, with 14 bases between them. Germline values: CDR1 LGHNA, CDR2 YSLEER. The CDR3 covers 15 residues. CDR3 loop: CASSQLTGLFTEAFF. The DNA for the CDR3 is TGCGCCAGCAGCCAACTAACAGGGCTGTTCACTGAAGCTTTCTTT.

This chain links TRBV29-1 with TRBJ2-3; perhaps TRBD2 as D (6 bases). The CDR3 runs to 13 residues. Germline loops: CDR1 SQVTM, CDR2 ANQGSEA. V was cut by 4 bases and J by 2 bases, with 10 bases left in between. For the CDR3, the DNA is TGCAGCGTTGGTCGGGGGATCACAGATACGCAGTATTTT. Translation: CSVGRGITDTQYF.

The CDR3, as DNA: TGCAGTGCCCCTAACTGGGGGGCCAATACAGAGACCCAGTACTTC. As protein: CSAPNWGANTETQYF. This chain uses TRBV20-1 with TRBJ2-5; D might be TRBD1 or TRBD2, each matching 6 bases. V lost 6 bases to trimming and J lost 4 bases, with 21 bases between them. The germline gives CDR1 DFQATT, CDR2 SNEGSKA (reference sequence). CDR3 length: 15 amino acids.

The rearrangement joins TRBV9 to TRBJ2-5; 10 bases match TRBD2. The CDR3 runs 15 residues. The ends lost 3 bases at V and 2 bases at J; junction bases unmatched: 4. Germline-derived CDR1 and CDR2 are SGDLS and YYNGEE. The CDR3 loop reads CASSGVAGGQETQYF. For the CDR3, the DNA is TGTGCCAGCAGCGGAGTAGCGGGAGGTCAAGAGACCCAGTACTTC. The full variable domain, completed using reference TRBV9 and TRBJ2-5, is DSGVTQTPKHLITATGQRVTLRCSPRSGDLSVYWYQQSLDQGLQFLIQYYNGEERAKGNILERFSAQQFPDLHSELNLSSLELGDSALYFCASSGVAGGQETQYFGPGTRLLVL.

V gene TRBV29-1 combines with J gene TRBJ2-3; possibly TRBD1 or TRBD2 for D (5 bases each). Per germline, CDR1 SQVTM and CDR2 ANQGSEA. CDR3 length: 12 residues. V dropped 7 bases and J dropped 2 bases, with 10 bases sitting between them. The CDR3 loop is CSGGTDTDTQYF. As DNA, the CDR3 is TGCAGCGGAGGGACGGACACAGATACGCAGTATTTT.

The chain employs TRBV30 and TRBJ1-5, with D unresolved. CDR1 and CDR2 (germline): GTSNPN, SVGIG (reference sequence). The CDR3 spans 14 residues. V was shortened by 0 bases and J by 4 bases, with 10 bases between the two germline ends. The CDR3 DNA follows: TGTGCCTGGAGTGTAATCAGTACGAATCAGCCCCAGCATTTT. Protein product: CAWSVISTNQPQHF.

This chain joins TRBV12-3 or TRBV12-4 and TRBJ2-7; a weak D match, TRBD2 (5 bases). V lost 3 bases to trimming and J lost 2 bases, with 8 bases between them. The CDR3 length is 13 residues. CDR3 nucleotide sequence: TGTGCCAGCAGTTTCTCCGGGGCCTACGAGCAGTACTTC. It translates to CASSFSGAYEQYF.

The chain uses TRBV29-1 and TRBJ2-1, with a possible D match to TRBD1 (6 bases). V was pared by 4 bases and J by 10 bases, with 11 bases between. CDR3 length: 11 amino acids. From germline, CDR1 is SQVTM and CDR2 ANQGSEA. The CDR3 loop is CSVGSGVEQFF. For the CDR3, the DNA is TGCAGCGTTGGCTCAGGGGTCGAGCAGTTCTTC.

This rearrangement joins TRBV3-1 to TRBJ2-1; 13 bases fit TRBD2. Germline V lookup: CDR1 LGHDT, CDR2 YNNKEL (reference sequence). Trimming cost V 5 bases and J 15 bases; bases outside gene matches: 7. The CDR3 runs 13 residues. Here the CDR3 reads CASSKGTSGTRFF. Here the CDR3 DNA reads TGTGCCAGCAGCAAAGGGACTAGCGGGACTCGGTTCTTC.

This chain joins TRBV27 and TRBJ2-2, with D possibly TRBD1 on 6 matching bases. Germline V gene sequence: CDR1 MNHEY, CDR2 SMNVEV (reference sequence). The CDR3 has 15 amino acids. The V gene lost 5 bases and the J gene lost 1 base, with 11 bases spanning the gap. The chain's CDR3 is CASSRTQGNTGELFF. CDR3 nucleotide sequence: TGTGCCAGCAGTAGGACACAGGGGAACACCGGGGAGCTGTTTTTT.

The V call is TRBV6-5, the J call TRBJ2-5; D uncertain. The CDR3 spans 12 residues. Germline V lookup: CDR1 MNHEY, CDR2 SVGAGI. V lost 4 bases to trimming and J lost 7 bases, with 10 bases between them. DNA for the CDR3: TGTGCCAGCAGTTCACCACTGGGGACCCAGTACTTC. Translation gives CASSSPLGTQYF.

This sequence joins TRBV6-6 and TRBJ1-4, with D unclear. V was clipped by 0 bases and J by 4 bases, with 3 bases between them. The CDR3 length is 13 residues. Germline V gene data show CDR1 as MNHNY and CDR2 as SVGAGI (reference sequence). The CDR3 region has the DNA TGTGCCAGCAGTTACTCCGGTAATGAAAAACTGTTTTTT. This encodes CASSYSGNEKLFF.

The CDR3 here is CASSSMADTQYF. The CDR3 nucleotides are TGTGCCAGCAGTTCGATGGCAGATACGCAGTATTTT. The rearrangement uses TRBV27 and TRBJ2-3; D is ambiguous. CDR1 and CDR2 from the germline V gene are MNHEY and SMNVEV (reference sequence). The V and J ends lost 4 bases and 4 bases respectively, with 6 bases between them. The CDR3 extends over 12 amino acids.

The V call is TRBV15, the J call TRBJ2-7; 12 bases fit TRBD2. Germline loops: CDR1 LNHNV, CDR2 YYDKDF (reference sequence). The CDR3 is 15 residues long. Trimming removed 3 bases from V and 5 bases from J; junction bases left unmatched: 5. The CDR3 is CATSRPGLAGDEQYV. The CDR3 nucleotides read TGTGCCACCAGCAGGCCGGGACTAGCGGGCGACGAGCAGTACGTC.

The chain employs TRBV14 and TRBJ1-5, with 7 bases that match TRBD1. The J segment lost 4 bases and the V segment lost 1 base, leaving 7 bases of the junction unmatched. In germline, CDR1 is SGHDN, CDR2 FVKESK. This CDR3 contains 16 residues. The chain's CDR3 is CASSQGGTGVNQPQHF. CDR3 bases: TGTGCCAGCAGCCAAGGAGGTACAGGGGTTAATCAGCCCCAGCATTTT.

The chain combines TRBV27 with TRBJ2-1; 12 nucleotides line up with TRBD1. This CDR3 has 15 residues. Germline V gene data show CDR1 as MNHEY and CDR2 as SMNVEV (reference sequence). Unmatched junction bases numbered 7, after V lost 5 bases and J lost 8 bases. CDR3 residues: CASSPLGQGADEQFF. CDR3 coding DNA: TGTGCCAGCAGTCCCCTGGGACAGGGGGCCGATGAGCAGTTCTTC.

The chain joins TRBV29-1 to TRBJ2-1; D is uncertain. CDR1 and CDR2 (germline): SQVTM, ANQGSEA. V dropped 6 bases and J dropped 11 bases, with 14 bases sitting between them. CDR3 length equals 11 residues. The DNA of the CDR3 is TGCAGCGTCGACACTCTCATGAAGCAGTTCTTC. Protein product: CSVDTLMKQFF.